These 20 T cell receptor beta chains came from one sample sequenced in a study of cytomegalovirus exposure and HLA in healthy donors. PCR involved 60 Vbeta and 13 Jbeta primers. Libraries were prepared by immunoSEQ multiplex PCR; TCRdb keeps only in-frame clonotypes and omits some of them. The top ten clones hold about 1.5% of a sample with some 170,000 clones, around three quarters of them seen once. The sequencing input was PBMCs. The receptor source for this set is a woman under 40 in good health and CMV-seronegative.

This rearrangement joins TRBV12-5 to TRBJ2-3; TRBD1 matches at 7 bases. CDR1 and CDR2 from the germline V gene are LGHNT and FRNRAP. The CDR3 is 17 amino acids. V lost 3 bases to trimming and J lost 7 bases; unmatched junction nucleotides: 16. CDR3 DNA sequence: TGTGCTAGTGGTTTCCGACCCCTAGGGGGCCTGGATAATACGCAGTATTTT. This encodes CASGFRPLGGLDNTQYF.

V gene TRBV6-1 combines with J gene TRBJ1-3; TRBD1 matches 9 bases. Per germline, CDR1 MNHNS and CDR2 SASEGT. The CDR3 runs 16 residues. The V gene end was trimmed by 4 bases and the J gene end by 0 bases; junction bases not matched to a gene: 4. CDR3 region: CASSGRTGDSGNTIYF. CDR3 sequence (DNA): TGTGCCAGCAGTGGAAGGACAGGGGACTCTGGAAACACCATATATTTT.

The genes are TRBV10-3 and TRBJ1-2; tentatively, D is TRBD1 (6 bases). Trimming took off 6 bases at V and 12 bases at J, with 20 bases between the two ends. Per the germline V gene, CDR1 is ENHRY and CDR2 is SYGVKD. This CDR3 has 13 residues. The CDR3 loop is CAIRTRQDLGDTF. CDR3 in DNA: TGTGCCATCAGAACAAGACAGGACCTTGGGGACACCTTC.

The chain joins TRBV7-2 to TRBJ2-7; 9 bases map to TRBD1. This CDR3 contains 14 residues. The J segment lost 6 bases and the V segment lost 5 bases, leaving 8 bases of the junction unmatched. The germline V gene encodes CDR1 SGHTA and CDR2 FQGNSA. The CDR3 DNA reads TGTGCCAGCAGCGTGCGGACAGGGGATGGCGAGCAGTACTTC. It yields the protein CASSVRTGDGEQYF.

The CDR3 DNA is TGTGCCATCAGTGAGGGACTAGCGGGAGGGTACGAGCAGTACTTC. This gives the protein CAISEGLAGGYEQYF. The chain combines TRBV10-3 with TRBJ2-7, with TRBD2 matching over 15 bases. Looked up from germline, CDR1 is ENHRY and CDR2 is SYGVKD. Trimming removed 2 bases from V and 4 bases from J; junction bases left unmatched: 0. The CDR3 contains 15 residues.

The sample holds many counts of this clone. The chain couples TRBV6-1 to TRBJ2-7; no reliable D call. With 2 bases removed from V and 4 bases from J, the gap between germline ends came to 12 bases. From germline, CDR1 is MNHNS and CDR2 SASEGT. The CDR3 consists of 14 residues. CDR3 in amino acids: CASSEFNFSYEQYF. CDR3 sequence (DNA): TGTGCCAGCAGTGAATTCAACTTTTCTTACGAGCAGTACTTC.

V and J are TRBV10-3 and TRBJ1-5, with 7 bases matching TRBD1. V gave up 2 bases and J gave up 5 bases; unmatched junction bases: 6. The length of the CDR3 is 15 residues. The germline V gene encodes CDR1 ENHRY and CDR2 SYGVKD. The CDR3 DNA sequence: TGTGCCATCAGTGAGGGGACAGTAACCGATCAGCCCCAGCATTTT. Translated: CAISEGTVTDQPQHF.

This clone has just a few counts. The chain combines TRBV5-1 with TRBJ2-7; D perhaps matches TRBD1 (6 bases). Trimming stripped 4 bases from V and 2 bases from J, with 10 bases between. CDR3 length equals 13 residues. From germline, CDR1 is SGHRS and CDR2 YFSETQ. The CDR3 sequence is CASSQDRTYEQYF. In nucleotides, the CDR3 is TGCGCCAGCAGCCAGGACAGAACCTACGAGCAGTACTTC.

A single count supports this clone. The chain uses TRBV6-1 and TRBJ1-1; tentative D call: TRBD1 (6 bases). The CDR3 extends over 15 amino acids. The V gene's germline CDR1 is MNHNS and CDR2 SASEGT. Trimming left V 5 bases short and J 3 bases short, with 16 bases between. The CDR3 is CASSPQPYRDTEAFF. The CDR3 nucleotides read TGTGCCAGCAGTCCACAGCCCTACAGGGACACTGAAGCTTTCTTT.

V usage is TRBV7-3 and J usage is TRBJ1-1; tentatively, D is TRBD1 (6 bases). There are 14 residues in the CDR3. The germline V gene has CDR1 SGHTA and CDR2 FQGTGA. V was pared by 5 bases and J by 2 bases, with 12 bases between. The CDR3 spells CASSQDRSNTEAFF. The CDR3, as DNA: TGTGCCAGCAGCCAAGACAGGAGCAACACTGAAGCTTTCTTT.

This chain joins TRBV9 and TRBJ1-1, with a possible D match to TRBD1 (5 bases). This CDR3 is 15 amino acids long. Trimming removed 2 bases from V and 4 bases from J, with 15 bases in between. The germline V gene has CDR1 SGDLS and CDR2 YYNGEE. CDR3 protein: CASSVRDLGGTEAFF. The DNA of the CDR3 is TGTGCCAGCAGCGTCCGGGACCTGGGAGGCACTGAAGCTTTCTTT. Supplemented by reference TRBV9 and TRBJ1-1, the full variable domain reads DSGVTQTPKHLITATGQRVTLRCSPRSGDLSVYWYQQSLDQGLQFLIQYYNGEERAKGNILERFSAQQFPDLHSELNLSSLELGDSALYFCASSVRDLGGTEAFFGQGTRLTVV.

The chain links TRBV7-2 to TRBJ2-1; 7 bases map to TRBD2. CDR1 is SGHTA, CDR2 FQGNSA, per germline. The CDR3 consists of 13 residues. V was clipped by 5 bases and J by 7 bases; unmatched bases: 5. CDR3 DNA sequence: TGTGCCAGCAGCCGGGACTATTTGAATGAGCAGTTCTTC. Protein: CASSRDYLNEQFF.

V is TRBV6-6 and J is TRBJ1-3; D is ambiguous. The CDR3 runs 14 residues. V was trimmed by 7 bases and J by 0 bases, leaving 10 bases between them. The germline V gene encodes CDR1 MNHNY and CDR2 SVGAGI (reference sequence). CDR3 coding DNA: TGTGCCAGCATCGAGTTTAACTCTGGAAACACCATATATTTT. Protein: CASIEFNSGNTIYF.

CDR3 protein: CASSLRTGNYGYTF. CDR3 DNA: TGCGCCAGCAGCCTACGGACAGGAAACTATGGCTACACCTTC. This chain uses TRBV5-1 with TRBJ1-2; TRBD1 aligns across 7 bases. The CDR3 spans 14 residues. Germline CDR1 SGHRS, CDR2 YFSETQ. Trimming at V came to 4 bases and at J to 2 bases, leaving 5 bases not matched to a gene.

V gene TRBV30 combines with J gene TRBJ1-5; D gene ambiguous. V was clipped by 5 bases and J by 3 bases, with 11 bases between them. Germline V lookup: CDR1 GTSNPN, CDR2 SVGIG (reference sequence). The length of the CDR3 is 13 residues. For the CDR3, the DNA is TGTGCCTGGGCCGGGTCCAACAATCAGCCCCAGCATTTT. This encodes CAWAGSNNQPQHF. Using reference TRBV30 and TRBJ1-5 for the parts outside the CDR3, the full variable domain is SQTIHQWPATLVQPVGSPLSLECTVEGTSNPNLYWYRQAAGRGLQLLFYSVGIGQISSEVPQNLSASRPQDRQFILSSKKLLLSDSGFYLCAWAGSNNQPQHFGDGTRLSIL.

J is TRBJ2-5 and V is TRBV19, with D possibly matching TRBD2 (6 bases). Germline-derived CDR1 and CDR2 are LNHDA and SQIVND (reference sequence). With 4 bases removed from V and 3 bases from J, the gap between germline ends came to 9 bases. CDR3 length equals 13 residues. The CDR3 DNA reads TGTGCCAGTAGTACTAGCGTAGAAGAGACCCAGTACTTC. It codes for CASSTSVEETQYF.

The CDR3 bases are TGTGCCACCCTCGACAGGGTAGGCTACACCTTC. This encodes CATLDRVGYTF. The chain is built from TRBV28 and TRBJ1-2, with 7 positions matching TRBD1. The CDR3 has 11 residues. Losses at the gene ends were 10 bases for V and 8 bases for J; bases not matched to a gene: 7. Germline CDR1 MDHEN, CDR2 SYDVKM.

The CDR3 DNA is TGTGCCAGCTCACCGGGGGCTCAAATGGGGGACACTGAAGCTTTCTTT. This translates into CASSPGAQMGDTEAFF. The gene calls are TRBV18 and TRBJ1-1; perhaps TRBD1 as D (6 bases). Germline V gene sequence: CDR1 KGHSH, CDR2 LQKENI. This CDR3 spans 16 amino acids. The ends were cut back, 3 bases at V and 3 bases at J, with 17 bases in the middle.

The chain recombines TRBV6-1 with TRBJ2-2, with TRBD1 as a possible D gene (6 bases). Germline assignment: CDR1 MNHNS and CDR2 SASEGT. V lost 4 bases to trimming and J lost 2 bases, with 11 bases between them. The CDR3 spans 15 residues. The CDR3 sequence: CASSVYRENTGELFF. For the CDR3, the DNA is TGTGCCAGCAGTGTCTACAGGGAAAACACCGGGGAGCTGTTTTTT.

The V and J genes are TRBV4-1 and TRBJ2-7; D perhaps matches TRBD1 (5 bases). In germline, CDR1 is MGHRA, CDR2 YSYEKL. The CDR3 has 18 amino acids. V lost 0 bases, J lost 1 base, and 19 bases lay in between. The CDR3 DNA is TGCGCCAGCAGCCAAGACGGGTTCCCGGACACAATTTCCTACGAGCAGTACTTC. It codes for CASSQDGFPDTISYEQYF.